The rows below give T cell receptor beta chains drawn from one sample of a study of CD8 T cells in Susac syndrome. TCRdb re-called the immunoSEQ multiplex PCR reads through MiXCR, storing one row per CDR3 protein. This table has 95,000 to 150,000 distinct CDR3 sequences, nearly 96% appearing once. What was sequenced was CD4+ T cells from PBMCs. Receptors were obtained from a human donor with Susac syndrome. The CDR3 runs from the conserved cysteine through the conserved F or W. The D gene is left open where the match is weak. The size entry is marked missing in some rows and otherwise reads once, few, many or a size class.

clone size: -
J gene: TRBJ2-5
D gene: TRBD2
V gene: TRBV19
CDR3 protein: CASTQGASGSGETQYF
CDR3 DNA: TGTGCCAGTACCCAGGGGGCTAGCGGGAGCGGCGAGACCCAGTACTTC

clone size: -
J gene: TRBJ1-5
D gene: TRBD1
V gene: TRBV20-1
CDR3 protein: CSASRGGSLYSNQPQHF
CDR3 DNA: TGCAGTGCTAGCAGAGGGGGCAGTCTCTATAGCAATCAGCCCCAGCATTTT

clone size: -
J gene: TRBJ2-7
D gene: TRBD2
V gene: TRBV18
CDR3 protein: CASSWTSIDEQYF
CDR3 DNA: TGTGCCAGCTCATGGACTAGTATTGACGAGCAGTACTTC

clone size: -
J gene: TRBJ1-5
D gene: -
V gene: TRBV30
CDR3 protein: CAWSSRYGPQHF
CDR3 DNA: TGTGCCTGGAGTTCTCGTTATGGGCCCCAGCATTTT

clone size: -
J gene: TRBJ1-2
D gene: -
V gene: TRBV6-2/TRBV6-3
CDR3 protein: CASSYSRKRFTDGYTF
CDR3 DNA: TGTGCCAGCAGTTACTCCCGGAAACGGTTTACCGATGGCTACACCTTC

clone size: -
J gene: TRBJ1-5
D gene: -
V gene: TRBV24-1
CDR3 protein: CATSDLTDSNQPQHF
CDR3 DNA: TGTGCCACCAGTGATTTGACAGATAGCAATCAGCCCCAGCATTTT

clone size: -
J gene: TRBJ1-2
D gene: -
V gene: TRBV2
CDR3 protein: CASSPFLREGYTF
CDR3 DNA: TGTGCCAGCAGCCCCTTCCTCCGTGAAGGCTACACCTTC

clone size: -
J gene: TRBJ1-2
D gene: -
V gene: TRBV29-1
CDR3 protein: CSVEDRAAAYYGYTF
CDR3 DNA: TGCAGCGTTGAAGATCGAGCAGCCGCTTACTATGGCTACACCTTC

clone size: -
J gene: TRBJ1-2
D gene: -
V gene: TRBV6-5
CDR3 protein: CASSQMGENGYTF
CDR3 DNA: TGTGCCAGCAGCCAGATGGGAGAAAATGGCTACACCTTC

clone size: -
J gene: TRBJ2-1
D gene: TRBD1
V gene: TRBV29-1
CDR3 protein: CSAAGQGHNEQFF
CDR3 DNA: TGCAGCGCTGCGGGACAGGGCCACAATGAGCAGTTCTTC

clone size: -
J gene: TRBJ2-7
D gene: TRBD1
V gene: TRBV7-2
CDR3 protein: CASTLDRVGSEQYF
CDR3 DNA: TGTGCCAGCACCCTCGACAGGGTTGGCAGCGAGCAGTACTTC

clone size: -
J gene: TRBJ2-1
D gene: TRBD1
V gene: TRBV2
CDR3 protein: CASTGGPGQGKHEQFF
CDR3 DNA: TGTGCCAGCACCGGGGGCCCGGGACAGGGGAAGCATGAGCAGTTCTTC

clone size: once
J gene: TRBJ2-4
D gene: TRBD2
V gene: TRBV15
CDR3 protein: CATSRDLAGGPDNIQYF
CDR3 DNA: TGTGCCACCAGCAGAGATCTAGCGGGAGGGCCTGACAACATTCAGTACTTC

clone size: -
J gene: TRBJ2-6
D gene: -
V gene: TRBV27
CDR3 protein: CASSLFGANVLTF
CDR3 DNA: TGTGCCAGCAGTTTATTTGGGGCCAACGTCCTGACTTTC

clone size: few
J gene: TRBJ1-1
D gene: TRBD1
V gene: TRBV19
CDR3 protein: CASSQGGNTEAFF
CDR3 DNA: TGTGCCAGTAGCCAGGGGGGGAACACTGAAGCTTTCTTT

clone size: -
J gene: TRBJ2-5
D gene: -
V gene: TRBV6-6
CDR3 protein: CASSPRVQETQYF
CDR3 DNA: TGTGCCAGCAGTCCGAGGGTACAAGAGACCCAGTACTTC

clone size: -
J gene: TRBJ1-1
D gene: -
V gene: TRBV5-1
CDR3 protein: CASSSAGYGNTEAFF
CDR3 DNA: TGCGCCAGCAGCTCAGCGGGATATGGAAACACTGAAGCTTTCTTT

clone size: -
J gene: TRBJ2-2
D gene: -
V gene: TRBV29-1
CDR3 protein: CSVDTRTNTGELFF
CDR3 DNA: TGCAGCGTTGACACGAGGACGAACACCGGGGAGCTGTTTTTT

clone size: -
J gene: TRBJ1-1
D gene: -
V gene: TRBV20-1
CDR3 protein: CSAPLRGGTEAFF
CDR3 DNA: TGCAGTGCCCCGCTTCGGGGGGGCACTGAAGCTTTCTTT

clone size: once
J gene: TRBJ2-7
D gene: TRBD1
V gene: TRBV16
CDR3 protein: CASSQLRTGGTYEQYF
CDR3 DNA: TGTGCCAGCAGCCAATTAAGGACAGGGGGGACCTACGAGCAGTACTTC

clone size: -
J gene: TRBJ2-7
D gene: -
V gene: TRBV27
CDR3 protein: CASSLYRVSDEQYF
CDR3 DNA: TGTGCCAGCAGTTTATACAGGGTGTCTGACGAGCAGTACTTC

clone size: -
J gene: TRBJ1-1
D gene: -
V gene: TRBV29-1
CDR3 protein: CSVWDIFTEAFF
CDR3 DNA: TGCAGCGTGTGGGATATTTTCACTGAAGCTTTCTTT

clone size: -
J gene: TRBJ2-4
D gene: -
V gene: TRBV19
CDR3 protein: CASSIDEGTRGNIQYF
CDR3 DNA: TGTGCCAGTAGTATAGATGAGGGAACTCGCGGCAACATTCAGTACTTC

clone size: -
J gene: TRBJ2-7
D gene: TRBD2
V gene: TRBV30
CDR3 protein: CAWSVLAGTYEQYF
CDR3 DNA: TGTGCCTGGAGTGTACTAGCGGGGACATACGAGCAGTACTTC

clone size: -
J gene: TRBJ2-7
D gene: TRBD2
V gene: TRBV5-1
CDR3 protein: CASSLGTSMRYEQYF
CDR3 DNA: TGCGCCAGCAGCTTGGGGACTAGCATGCGCTACGAGCAGTACTTC

clone size: -
J gene: TRBJ2-7
D gene: -
V gene: TRBV29-1
CDR3 protein: CSVVQGTYEQYF
CDR3 DNA: TGCAGCGTTGTTCAGGGGACCTACGAGCAGTACTTC

clone size: -
J gene: TRBJ1-3
D gene: TRBD1
V gene: TRBV7-9
CDR3 protein: CASSFLQGFNGNTIYF
CDR3 DNA: TGTGCCAGCAGCTTCTTACAGGGGTTCAATGGAAACACCATATATTTT

clone size: -
J gene: TRBJ2-5
D gene: -
V gene: TRBV2
CDR3 protein: CASSVTPIEETQYF
CDR3 DNA: TGTGCCAGCAGTGTAACGCCCATCGAAGAGACCCAGTACTTC

clone size: -
J gene: TRBJ2-1
D gene: -
V gene: TRBV30
CDR3 protein: CAWSGPLNEQFF
CDR3 DNA: TGTGCCTGGAGTGGCCCCCTCAATGAGCAGTTCTTC

clone size: once
J gene: TRBJ2-2
D gene: -
V gene: TRBV29-1
CDR3 protein: CSVDRGRDTGELFF
CDR3 DNA: TGCAGCGTAGATCGGGGGCGCGACACCGGGGAGCTGTTTTTT

clone size: -
J gene: TRBJ1-2
D gene: -
V gene: TRBV7-9
CDR3 protein: CASSLANGGDYGYTF
CDR3 DNA: TGTGCCAGCAGCTTAGCTAACGGGGGGGACTATGGCTACACCTTC

clone size: once
J gene: TRBJ1-2
D gene: -
V gene: TRBV20-1
CDR3 protein: CSAFPGGYTF
CDR3 DNA: TGCAGTGCTTTTCCTGGCGGCTACACCTTC

clone size: -
J gene: TRBJ1-2
D gene: -
V gene: TRBV9
CDR3 protein: CASSSGGVRSGYTF
CDR3 DNA: TGTGCCAGCAGCAGCGGGGGGGTACGTTCTGGCTACACCTTC

clone size: -
J gene: TRBJ1-2
D gene: -
V gene: TRBV19
CDR3 protein: CASSIYGTNYGYTF
CDR3 DNA: TGTGCCAGTAGTATATACGGGACAAACTATGGCTACACCTTC

clone size: -
J gene: TRBJ1-2
D gene: -
V gene: TRBV30
CDR3 protein: CAWSVGVYHGYTF
CDR3 DNA: TGTGCCTGGAGTGTTGGGGTCTATCATGGCTACACCTTC

clone size: -
J gene: TRBJ2-7
D gene: -
V gene: TRBV7-9
CDR3 protein: CASSLAPEGAGEQYF
CDR3 DNA: TGTGCCAGCAGCTTAGCCCCTGAGGGGGCGGGAGAGCAGTACTTC

clone size: -
J gene: TRBJ2-2
D gene: TRBD1
V gene: TRBV7-8
CDR3 protein: CASSPRDRVAGELFF
CDR3 DNA: TGTGCCAGCAGCCCCAGGGACAGGGTAGCCGGGGAGCTGTTTTTT

clone size: -
J gene: TRBJ1-4
D gene: -
V gene: TRBV15
CDR3 protein: CATSPPPRGNEKLFF
CDR3 DNA: TGTGCCACCAGTCCGCCTCCAAGGGGTAATGAAAAACTGTTTTTT

clone size: -
J gene: TRBJ2-5
D gene: -
V gene: TRBV29-1
CDR3 protein: CSSGRSEETQYF
CDR3 DNA: TGCAGCTCAGGACGGTCCGAAGAGACCCAGTACTTC

clone size: -
J gene: TRBJ1-4
D gene: -
V gene: TRBV5-5
CDR3 protein: CASQLRGSSNEKLFF
CDR3 DNA: TGTGCCAGCCAACTTAGGGGGTCCTCTAATGAAAAACTGTTTTTT

clone size: -
J gene: TRBJ2-3
D gene: -
V gene: TRBV7-9
CDR3 protein: CASSLQDLVSDTQYF
CDR3 DNA: TGTGCCAGCAGCCTCCAGGATCTGGTGTCGGATACGCAGTATTTT

clone size: -
J gene: TRBJ2-7
D gene: -
V gene: TRBV15
CDR3 protein: CATSYHREAEQYF
CDR3 DNA: TGTGCCACCAGCTACCACAGGGAGGCCGAGCAGTACTTC

clone size: -
J gene: TRBJ2-1
D gene: TRBD1
V gene: TRBV24-1
CDR3 protein: CATSPHPGQAQFF
CDR3 DNA: TGTGCCACCAGCCCCCATCCCGGACAGGCGCAGTTCTTC

clone size: once
J gene: TRBJ2-4
D gene: TRBD1
V gene: TRBV3-1
CDR3 protein: CASSQESLRDRGSAKNIQYF
CDR3 DNA: TGTGCCAGCAGCCAAGAATCTTTACGCGACAGGGGATCAGCCAAAAACATTCAGTACTTC

clone size: -
J gene: TRBJ2-3
D gene: -
V gene: TRBV30
CDR3 protein: CAWSVPGRGADTQYF
CDR3 DNA: TGTGCCTGGAGTGTACCGGGCAGGGGAGCAGATACGCAGTATTTT

clone size: -
J gene: TRBJ2-7
D gene: -
V gene: TRBV20-1
CDR3 protein: CSARNRQEFYEQYF
CDR3 DNA: TGCAGTGCTAGAAATCGACAGGAGTTTTACGAGCAGTACTTC